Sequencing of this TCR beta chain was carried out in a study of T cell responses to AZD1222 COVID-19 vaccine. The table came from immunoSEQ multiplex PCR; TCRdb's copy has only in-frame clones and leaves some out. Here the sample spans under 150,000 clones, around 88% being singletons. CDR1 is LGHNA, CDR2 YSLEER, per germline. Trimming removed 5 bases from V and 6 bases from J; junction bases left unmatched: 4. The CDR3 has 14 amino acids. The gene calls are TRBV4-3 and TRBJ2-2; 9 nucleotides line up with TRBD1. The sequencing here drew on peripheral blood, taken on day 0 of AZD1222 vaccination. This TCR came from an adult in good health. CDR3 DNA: TGCGCCAGCAGCGGCCGGGACAGGGCCGGGGAGCTGTTTTTT. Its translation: CASSGRDRAGELFF.